This T cell receptor beta chain came from a study of high-grade serous ovarian cancer treatment subgroups. Points on this clone: As yet, its antigen is unknown.

This CDR3 contains 16 residues. V was clipped by 3 bases and J by 6 bases, with 20 bases between them. Germline V gene sequence: CDR1 SGHRS, CDR2 YFSETQ. Tumor samples were taken before definitive surgery or chemotherapy. The table came from immunoSEQ multiplex PCR; TCRdb's copy has only in-frame clones and leaves some out. The sample includes 3,500 to 5,000 clones, 60% to 80% seen only once; the top ten take approximately 10%. Regarding the study as a whole: These tumor repertoires lack spatial information from bulk sequencing. Different patients shared almost no repertoire; same-patient tumors shared roughly 0.095 to 0.85. Only CDR3 was analyzed; CDR1 and CDR2 were not.

This clonotype originated in a human donor with high-grade serous ovarian cancer. The rearrangement links TRBV5-1 to TRBJ2-3; possible D gene TRBD2, 6 bases. The sequenced sample consisted of tumor tissue. The DNA for the CDR3 is TGCGCCAGCAGCTCGGTCGGGACTGACCTTGGGGATACGCAGTATTTT. Amino acids: CASSSVGTDLGDTQYF.